The T cell receptor (beta chain) described here comes from a study of Tregs in tolerant kidney transplant recipients. The CDR3 is 14 residues long. CDR1 is SGDLS, CDR2 YYNGEE, per germline. Trimming left V 0 bases short and J 1 base short, with 5 bases between. Overall study results and limits: Biological reproducibility was not directly addressed in this study. Validation in larger populations is needed because few patients were studied. The most relevant donor-specific Treg TCRbeta repertoire apparently came from expansion with activated donor B cells.

Assay: immunoSEQ multiplex PCR; the TCRdb copy retains only in-frame clones and omits some. The repertoire includes about 240,000 clones, approximately 83% of them detected once, and around 0.6% sits in the top ten. On this clone: The target antigen is unknown.

Unstimulated regulatory T cells (CD4+CD25+CD127-), CD4+CD25- non-regulatory cells, CD4 and CD8 cells were FACS-sorted from thawed PBMCs. The chain recombines TRBV9 with TRBJ2-1; possible D gene TRBD2, 5 bases. The sample consisted of CD4+ T cells from blood. This sequence was found in a human donor in good health. The CDR3 spells CASSVAGSYNEQFF. CDR3 nucleotide sequence: TGTGCCAGCAGCGTAGCGGGATCCTACAATGAGCAGTTCTTC.